This T cell receptor (beta chain) stems from a study of cytomegalovirus exposure and HLA in healthy donors. Regarding the study as a whole: The productive fraction for most TCR beta V segments was about 87% or about 30% in an earlier analysis.

As concerns this clone: What it binds is not known.

In the PCR, 60 Vbeta and 13 Jbeta primers were used. Using immunoSEQ multiplex PCR, the repertoire was profiled, and TCRdb retains in-frame clones only, with some absent. This table holds about 240,000 clones, around 81% found once. The germline V and J ends were trimmed by 2 bases and 2 bases, with 8 bases remaining between them. CDR1 and CDR2 from the germline V gene are SGHRS and YFSETQ. The CDR3 has 15 residues. The TCR was taken from a woman aged 60-70 years in good health and CMV-seropositive. The V gene is TRBV5-1, the J gene TRBJ2-6; D is possibly TRBD2 (5 bases). Sequenced: PBMCs. CDR3 coding DNA: TGCGCCAGCAGCTTAGCGGAACCTGGGGCCAACGTCCTGACTTTC. Its protein is CASSLAEPGANVLTF.